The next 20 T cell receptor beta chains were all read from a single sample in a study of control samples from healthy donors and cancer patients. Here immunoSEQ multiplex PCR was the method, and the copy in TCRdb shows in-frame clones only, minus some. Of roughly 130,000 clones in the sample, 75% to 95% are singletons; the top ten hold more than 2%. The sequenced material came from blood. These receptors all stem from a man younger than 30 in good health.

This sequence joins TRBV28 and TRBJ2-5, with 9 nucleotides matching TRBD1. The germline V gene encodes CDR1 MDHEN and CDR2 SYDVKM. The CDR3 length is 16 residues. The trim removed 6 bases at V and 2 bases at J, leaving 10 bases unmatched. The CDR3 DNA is TGTGCCAGCAGCTTTGCAAGAGGACAGGGGCAAGAGACCCAGTACTTC. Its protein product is CASSFARGQGQETQYF.

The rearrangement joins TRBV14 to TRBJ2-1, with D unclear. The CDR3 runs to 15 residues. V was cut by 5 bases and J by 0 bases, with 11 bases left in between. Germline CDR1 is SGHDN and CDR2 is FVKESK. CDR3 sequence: CASSNLLSSYNEQFF. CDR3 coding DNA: TGTGCCAGCAGCAACCTGTTAAGCTCCTACAATGAGCAGTTCTTC. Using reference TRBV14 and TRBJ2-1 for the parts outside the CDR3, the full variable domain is EAGVTQFPSHSVIEKGQTVTLRCDPISGHDNLYWYRRVMGKEIKFLLHFVKESKQDESGMPNNRFLAERTGGTYSTLKVQPAELEDSGVYFCASSNLLSSYNEQFFGPGTRLTVL.

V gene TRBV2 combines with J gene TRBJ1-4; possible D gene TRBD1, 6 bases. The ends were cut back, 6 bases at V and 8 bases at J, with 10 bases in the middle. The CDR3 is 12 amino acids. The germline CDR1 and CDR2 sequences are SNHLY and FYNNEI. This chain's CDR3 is CASSEGGEKLFF. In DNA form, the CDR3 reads TGTGCCAGCAGCGAGGGGGGGGAAAAACTGTTTTTT.

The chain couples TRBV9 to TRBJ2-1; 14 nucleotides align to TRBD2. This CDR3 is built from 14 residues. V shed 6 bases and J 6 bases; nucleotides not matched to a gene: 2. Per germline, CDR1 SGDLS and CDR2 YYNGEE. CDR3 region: CASTGLAGGNEQFF. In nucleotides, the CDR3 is TGTGCCAGCACCGGACTAGCGGGAGGCAATGAGCAGTTCTTC.

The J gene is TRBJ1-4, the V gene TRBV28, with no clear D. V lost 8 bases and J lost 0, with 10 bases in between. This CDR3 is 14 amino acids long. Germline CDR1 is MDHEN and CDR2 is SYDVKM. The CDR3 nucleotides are TGTGCCAGCGAACGGACGACAACTAATGAAAAACTGTTTTTT. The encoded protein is CASERTTTNEKLFF.

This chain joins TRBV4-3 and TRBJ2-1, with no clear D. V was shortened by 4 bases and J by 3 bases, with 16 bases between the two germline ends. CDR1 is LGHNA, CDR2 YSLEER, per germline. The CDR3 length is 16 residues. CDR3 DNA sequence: TGCGCCAGCAGCCCCACTATGGCGGAATACTACAATGAGCAGTTCTTC. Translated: CASSPTMAEYYNEQFF.

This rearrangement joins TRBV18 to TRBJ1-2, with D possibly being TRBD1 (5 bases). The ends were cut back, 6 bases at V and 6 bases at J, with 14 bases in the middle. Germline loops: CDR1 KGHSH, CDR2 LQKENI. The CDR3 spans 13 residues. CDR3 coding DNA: TGTGCCAGCTCGCCGGGACGGTTGAATGGCTACACCTTC. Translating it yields CASSPGRLNGYTF.

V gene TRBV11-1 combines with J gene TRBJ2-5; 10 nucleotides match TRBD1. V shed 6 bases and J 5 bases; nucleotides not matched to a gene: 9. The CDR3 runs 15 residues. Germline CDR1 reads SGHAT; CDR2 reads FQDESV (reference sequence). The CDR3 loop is CASSGGTGVGETQYF. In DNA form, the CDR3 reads TGTGCCAGCAGTGGAGGGACAGGGGTTGGGGAGACCCAGTACTTC. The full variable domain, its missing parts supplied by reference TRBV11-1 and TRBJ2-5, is EAEVAQSPRYKITEKSQAVAFWCDPISGHATLYWYRQILGQGPELLVQFQDESVVDDSQLPKDRFSAERLKGVDSTLKIQPAELGDSAMYLCASSGGTGVGETQYFGPGTRLLVL.

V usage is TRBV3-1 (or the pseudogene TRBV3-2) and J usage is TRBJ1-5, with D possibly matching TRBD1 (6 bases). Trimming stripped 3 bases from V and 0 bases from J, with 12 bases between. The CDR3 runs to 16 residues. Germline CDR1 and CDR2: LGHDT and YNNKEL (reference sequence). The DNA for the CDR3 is TGTGCCAGCAGCCAGCCCGGACAGAATAGCAATCAGCCCCAGCATTTT. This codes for CASSQPGQNSNQPQHF.

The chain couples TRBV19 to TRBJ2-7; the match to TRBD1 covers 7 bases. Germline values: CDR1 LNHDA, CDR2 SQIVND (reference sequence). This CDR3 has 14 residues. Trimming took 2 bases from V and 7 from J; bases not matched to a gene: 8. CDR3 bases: TGTGCCAGTAGTATAATACAGGGGAGTGGAGAGCAGTACTTC. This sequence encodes CASSIIQGSGEQYF. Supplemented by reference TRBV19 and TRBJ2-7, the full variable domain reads DGGITQSPKYLFRKEGQNVTLSCEQNLNHDAMYWYRQDPGQGLRLIYYSQIVNDFQKGDIAEGYSVSREKKESFPLTVTSAQKNPTAFYLCASSIIQGSGEQYFGPGTRLTVT.

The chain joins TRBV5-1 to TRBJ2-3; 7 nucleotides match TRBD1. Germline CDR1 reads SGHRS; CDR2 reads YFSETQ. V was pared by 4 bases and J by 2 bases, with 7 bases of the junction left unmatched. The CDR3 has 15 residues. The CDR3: CASSTTGTVTDTQYF. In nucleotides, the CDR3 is TGCGCCAGCAGCACGACGGGGACAGTCACAGATACGCAGTATTTT. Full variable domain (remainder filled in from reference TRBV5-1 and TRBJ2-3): KAGVTQTPRYLIKTRGQQVTLSCSPISGHRSVSWYQQTPGQGLQFLFEYFSETQRNKGNFPGRFSGRQFSNSRSEMNVSTLELGDSALYLCASSTTGTVTDTQYFGPGTRLTVL.

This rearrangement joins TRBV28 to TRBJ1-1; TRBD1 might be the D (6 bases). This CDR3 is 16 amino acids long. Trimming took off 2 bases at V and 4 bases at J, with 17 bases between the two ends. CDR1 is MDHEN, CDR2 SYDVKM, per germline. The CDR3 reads CASSLKARRGITEAFF. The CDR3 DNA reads TGTGCCAGCAGTTTAAAGGCTCGGAGGGGGATCACTGAAGCTTTCTTT. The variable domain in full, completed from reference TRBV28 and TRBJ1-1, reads DVKVTQSSRYLVKRTGEKVFLECVQDMDHENMFWYRQDPGLGLRLIYFSYDVKMKEKGDIPEGYSVSREKKERFSLILESASTNQTSMYLCASSLKARRGITEAFFGQGTRLTVV.

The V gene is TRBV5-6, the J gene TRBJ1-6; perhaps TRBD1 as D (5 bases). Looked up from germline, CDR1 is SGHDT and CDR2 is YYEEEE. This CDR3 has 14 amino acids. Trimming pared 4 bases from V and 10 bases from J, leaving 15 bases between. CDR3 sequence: CASSPPGFGSPLHF. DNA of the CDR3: TGTGCCAGCAGCCCCCCAGGGTTTGGATCACCCCTCCACTTT.

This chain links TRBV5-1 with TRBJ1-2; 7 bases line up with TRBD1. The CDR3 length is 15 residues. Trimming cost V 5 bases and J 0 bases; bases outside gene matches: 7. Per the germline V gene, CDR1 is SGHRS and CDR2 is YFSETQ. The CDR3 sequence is CASSPTGEANYGYTF. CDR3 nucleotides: TGCGCCAGCAGTCCCACAGGGGAGGCTAACTATGGCTACACCTTC.

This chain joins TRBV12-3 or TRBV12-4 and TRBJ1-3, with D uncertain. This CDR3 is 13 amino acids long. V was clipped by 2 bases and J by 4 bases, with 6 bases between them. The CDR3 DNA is TGTGCCAGCAGTTTAACCGGGGGAAACACCATATATTTT. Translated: CASSLTGGNTIYF.

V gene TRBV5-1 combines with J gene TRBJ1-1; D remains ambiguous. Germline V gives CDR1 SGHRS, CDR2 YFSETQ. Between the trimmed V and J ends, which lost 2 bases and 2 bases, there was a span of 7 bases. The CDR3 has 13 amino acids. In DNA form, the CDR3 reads TGCGCCAGCAGCTTACACCACAACACTGAAGCTTTCTTT. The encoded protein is CASSLHHNTEAFF.

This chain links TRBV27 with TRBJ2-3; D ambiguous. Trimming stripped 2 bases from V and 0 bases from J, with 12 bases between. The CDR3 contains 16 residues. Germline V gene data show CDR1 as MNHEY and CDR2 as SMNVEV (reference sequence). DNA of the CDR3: TGTGCCAGCAGTTTAAAGTCGGAATTTAGCACAGATACGCAGTATTTT. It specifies CASSLKSEFSTDTQYF.

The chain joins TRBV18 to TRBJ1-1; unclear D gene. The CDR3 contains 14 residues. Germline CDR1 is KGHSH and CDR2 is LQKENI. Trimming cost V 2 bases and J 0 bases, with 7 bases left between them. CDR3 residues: CASSPISVNTEAFF. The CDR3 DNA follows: TGTGCCAGCTCACCAATTTCGGTGAACACTGAAGCTTTCTTT.

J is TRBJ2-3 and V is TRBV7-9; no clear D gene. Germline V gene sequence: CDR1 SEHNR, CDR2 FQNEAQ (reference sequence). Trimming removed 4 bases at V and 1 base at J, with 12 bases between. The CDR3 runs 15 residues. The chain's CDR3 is CASSSDVAGTDTQYF. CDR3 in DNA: TGTGCCAGCAGCTCGGACGTGGCGGGCACAGATACGCAGTATTTT.

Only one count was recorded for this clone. The CDR3 here is CASSEAQSWDTDTQYF. The CDR3, as DNA: TGTGCCAGCAGTGAAGCGCAATCCTGGGACACAGATACGCAGTATTTT. This rearrangement joins TRBV6-1 to TRBJ2-3; no clear D gene. Trimming removed 0 bases from V and 2 bases from J, with 12 bases in between. The germline V gene has CDR1 MNHNS and CDR2 SASEGT. The CDR3 loop spans 16 amino acids.